One T cell receptor beta chain is described in this entry. This clonotype occurred a few times. There is no known antigen for this receptor. Qualities for individual bases were not recorded, and no much larger clone is one base off. The germline V gene encodes CDR1 KGHSH and CDR2 LQKENI. The CDR3 numbers 14 residues from cysteine through phenylalanine. Only the CDR3 DNA stays, 42 bases, in frame from base 1. V and J are truncated by 3 bases and 2 bases respectively, leaving an intervening sequence of 7 bases. Sequenced using an Illumina HiSeq 1500. TCRdb itself trimmed the public reads at Q25 with fastp, ran MiXCR and retained productive beta chains. Each record represents a unique CDR3 protein, reported with the most common genes and DNA among its rows. This sample gives 250,000 to 300,000 distinct CDR3 sequences in total; around 20% of them show up just once. The ten largest account for approximately 20% of the sample.

Read against the paper, the sample's treatment or condition label means: in vitro stimulation with specific CMV peptide epitopes to enrich CMV-specific T cells. This specimen belongs to a study of T cell repertoires in cytomegalovirus infection (dated by TCRdb to between 2018 and 2020). Regarding the complete study: Recently identified HLA-C-restricted CMV epitopes, whose presentation resists viral immunomodulation, were targeted by peptide stimulations together with well-studied HLA-B-restricted epitopes. The HLA type of each donor mattered for the analysis, because public TCR beta signatures pointed to carriage of CMV infection along with the matching HLA type.

General conclusions and limits of the study: In both this cohort and an independent cohort of a few hundred donors, the cumulative frequency of public TCR beta family members distinguished carriers of CMV infection plus the relevant HLA type. The ex vivo response was dominated by HLA-C-restricted CMV-specific TCR beta clonotypes, which also provided the single most frequent clonotype in two of eight donors.

The TCR sequence derives from a human donor in good health (CMV status not recorded). Some clones in this sample may be carry-over from other donors' samples. The sample was cultured PBMCs, taken from culture after CMV antigen stimulation. Rearrangement joined TRBV18 to TRBJ1-4, and the D gene may be TRBD1, 6 bases matching. The nucleotides read TGTGCCAGCTCACCGACAGGCACTAATGAAAAACTGTTTTTT. Its amino acids are CASSPTGTNEKLFF.